The clone carrying this T cell receptor beta chain ranks as large (0.1 to 1%). Antigen unknown. Unique molecular identifiers, one per molecule, were present on every TCR cDNA molecule. From the 5' RACE reads, TCRdb called clonotypes with MiXCR, one entry per CDR3 protein. The repertoire includes about 710 distinct CDR3 sequences, 9.7% of them detected once, and roughly 42% sits in the top ten. This record comes from a study of spatial heterogeneity in lung cancer. Notes on the study in general: The number of expanded tumor alpha and beta chains correlated with mutation number. Ubiquitous and regional nonsynonymous mutations were each tracked by the matching count of ubiquitous or regional expanded TCRs.

As for time point: sample taken at primary tumor resection. Deletions cut 7 bases from V and 10 bases from J, with 19 bases between. CDR3 length: 12 amino acids. Per germline, CDR1 DFQATT and CDR2 SNEGSKA (reference sequence). The chain uses TRBV20-1 and TRBJ2-5; a weak D match, TRBD2 (7 bases). Sequencing used lung tumor tissue, obtained at surgery. This receptor was taken from a male donor with early-stage non-small cell lung cancer. Here the CDR3 reads CSGNLPGEGQYF. Here the CDR3 DNA reads TGCAGTGGTAATCTTCCAGGGGAGGGCCAGTACTTC.